Following are 26 T cell receptor beta chains from one sample sequenced in a study of blood T cell repertoires in COVID-19. TCRdb's copy holds only in-frame clones and misses some; the assay was immunoSEQ multiplex PCR. Here the sample spans 200,000 to 250,000 clones, approximately 80% being singletons. The specimen sequenced was PBMCs or T cells enriched from blood (not recorded which). Every receptor here comes from a man aged 40-50 years who had recovered from COVID-19.

The chain couples TRBV5-1 to TRBJ2-1, with a possible D match to TRBD2 (6 bases). The CDR3 runs 13 residues. CDR1 SGHRS and CDR2 YFSETQ come from the germline V gene. Trimming took 2 bases from V and 10 from J, leaving 13 bases between them. The CDR3 sequence is CASSLLSGPEQFF. The CDR3 nucleotides read TGCGCCAGCAGCTTATTAAGCGGGCCAGAGCAGTTCTTC.

This chain joins TRBV27 and TRBJ2-6; a weak D match, TRBD1 (5 bases). V was trimmed by 7 bases and J by 1 base, leaving 20 bases between them. The germline V gene encodes CDR1 MNHEY and CDR2 SMNVEV (reference sequence). The CDR3 length is 18 residues. The CDR3 protein is CASTSARQPLSGANVLTF. The DNA of the CDR3 is TGTGCCAGCACCTCAGCCAGACAGCCTCTATCTGGGGCCAACGTCCTGACTTTC.

The CDR3 loop reads CASSAQGSGNQPQHF. DNA for the CDR3: TGTGCCAGCAGCGCCCAGGGGTCGGGGAATCAGCCCCAGCATTTT. The chain has TRBV7-9 and TRBJ1-5; weak D call: TRBD1 (6 bases). Trimming cost V 5 bases and J 4 bases, with 15 bases left between them. The CDR3 runs to 15 residues. Germline CDR1 is SEHNR and CDR2 is FQNEAQ (reference sequence).

The CDR3: CASSPGTARNSPLHF. For the CDR3, the DNA is TGTGCCAGCTCACCAGGGACAGCCCGGAATTCACCCCTCCACTTT. The chain employs TRBV18 and TRBJ1-6; 7 bases fit TRBD1. The CDR3 extends over 15 amino acids. V was clipped by 2 bases and J by 7 bases; unmatched bases: 5. Germline V gene sequence: CDR1 KGHSH, CDR2 LQKENI.

The chain recombines TRBV5-1 with TRBJ2-2; D possibly corresponds to TRBD2 (6 bases). This CDR3 contains 17 residues. V gave up 4 bases and J gave up 4 bases, with 20 bases separating them. CDR1 SGHRS and CDR2 YFSETQ come from the germline V gene. Here the CDR3 DNA reads TGCGCCAGCAGCCAACAACTCCGGGACTCAAGCACCGGGGAGCTGTTTTTT. Amino acid sequence: CASSQQLRDSSTGELFF.

The chain recombines TRBV27 with TRBJ2-2, with D possibly being TRBD1 (6 bases). The germline CDR1 and CDR2 sequences are MNHEY and SMNVEV (reference sequence). V was shortened by 5 bases and J by 0 bases, with 19 bases between the two germline ends. The CDR3 contains 18 residues. The CDR3 nucleotides are TGTGCCAGCAGTCCGGGACATTCGAGACCGCCGAACACCGGGGAGCTGTTTTTT. This encodes CASSPGHSRPPNTGELFF.

The rearrangement joins TRBV7-3 to TRBJ1-1, with 8 bases aligning to TRBD1. V lost 4 bases to trimming and J lost 7 bases; unmatched junction nucleotides: 5. The germline CDR1 and CDR2 sequences are SGHTA and FQGTGA. This CDR3 has 13 residues. CDR3 DNA: TGTGCCAGCAGCTCCAGACAGGGGAGTGAAGCTTTCTTT. Protein product: CASSSRQGSEAFF.

The chain couples TRBV4-1 to TRBJ2-5; 12 bases match TRBD2. Trimming removed 4 bases from V and 6 bases from J; junction bases left unmatched: 3. Germline V lookup: CDR1 MGHRA, CDR2 YSYEKL. The CDR3 covers 14 residues. CDR3 nucleotide sequence: TGCGCCAGCAGCCTGACTAGCGGGAGTAAGACCCAGTACTTC. Amino acid sequence: CASSLTSGSKTQYF.

The chain employs TRBV2 and TRBJ2-3, with D perhaps TRBD1 (6 bases). Germline-derived CDR1 and CDR2 are SNHLY and FYNNEI. V shed 5 bases and J shed 2 bases, with 11 bases lying between them. This CDR3 is 14 amino acids long. The chain's CDR3 is CASSFQGYTDTQYF. CDR3 sequence (DNA): TGTGCCAGCAGTTTCCAGGGGTACACAGATACGCAGTATTTT.

This chain links TRBV11-3 with TRBJ2-2, with 11 bases that match TRBD2. The V and J ends lost 3 bases and 6 bases, in that order; junction bases with no gene match: 3. CDR3 length equals 15 residues. Germline V gene sequence: CDR1 SGHNT, CDR2 YENEEA. CDR3 DNA: TGTGCCAGCAGCTTGGGTAGCGGGGGGGCCGGGGAGCTGTTTTTT. It yields the protein CASSLGSGGAGELFF.

The gene calls are TRBV7-9 and TRBJ2-5; D is possibly TRBD2 (7 bases). CDR3 length equals 15 residues. CDR1 is SEHNR and CDR2 is FQNEAQ in the germline V gene (reference sequence). Trimming took off 1 base at V and 5 bases at J, with 14 bases between the two ends. Here the CDR3 reads CASSLVGGAEETQYF. CDR3 nucleotide sequence: TGTGCCAGCAGCTTAGTAGGGGGGGCAGAGGAGACCCAGTACTTC. Variable domain in full (rest from reference TRBV7-9 and TRBJ2-5): DTGVSQNPRHKITKRGQNVTFRCDPISEHNRLYWYRQTLGQGPEFLTYFQNEAQLEKSRLLSDRFSAERPKGSFSTLEIQRTEQGDSAMYLCASSLVGGAEETQYFGPGTRLLVL.

This sequence joins TRBV30 and TRBJ1-5; 7 nucleotides align to TRBD1. CDR1 GTSNPN and CDR2 SVGIG come from the germline V gene (reference sequence). The CDR3 consists of 13 residues. The V and J ends lost 1 base and 7 bases, in that order; junction bases with no gene match: 4. The CDR3 DNA follows: TGTGCCTGGAGTGGACAGGGTCGGCAGCCCCAGCATTTT. Its translation is CAWSGQGRQPQHF.

The CDR3 reads CASSLTGDSSYGYTF. DNA of the CDR3: TGTGCCAGTAGTCTAACGGGGGACAGCTCCTATGGCTACACCTTC. This chain links TRBV19 with TRBJ1-2, with 7 positions matching TRBD1. The CDR3 spans 15 residues. Germline CDR1 and CDR2: LNHDA and SQIVND (reference sequence). V dropped 5 bases and J dropped 4; count of bases not matched to a gene: 10.

The J gene is TRBJ1-6, the V gene TRBV5-1, with 9 bases identical to TRBD1. The CDR3 sequence is 18 residues long. Germline-derived CDR1 and CDR2 are SGHRS and YFSETQ. Trimming at V came to 4 bases and at J to 3 bases, leaving 11 bases not matched to a gene. The CDR3 region is CASSERGTGQGYNSPLHF. CDR3 nucleotide sequence: TGCGCCAGCAGCGAGCGCGGCACGGGACAGGGCTATAATTCACCCCTCCACTTT. The variable domain in full, with the rest retrieved from reference TRBV5-1 and TRBJ1-6, is KAGVTQTPRYLIKTRGQQVTLSCSPISGHRSVSWYQQTPGQGLQFLFEYFSETQRNKGNFPGRFSGRQFSNSRSEMNVSTLELGDSALYLCASSERGTGQGYNSPLHFGNGTRLTVT.

V gene TRBV6-2 or TRBV6-3 combines with J gene TRBJ2-5; perhaps TRBD1 as D (5 bases). The CDR3 consists of 14 residues. Germline-derived CDR1 and CDR2 are MNHEY and SVGEGT. Deletions cut 0 bases from V and 0 bases from J, with 5 bases between. CDR3 sequence: CASSYSDNQETQYF. CDR3 DNA: TGTGCCAGCAGTTACTCGGACAACCAAGAGACCCAGTACTTC.

The V gene is TRBV28, the J gene TRBJ1-6, with 7 bases identical to TRBD1. Germline lookup yields CDR1 MDHEN and CDR2 SYDVKM. V lost 5 bases to trimming and J lost 7 bases; unmatched junction nucleotides: 8. The CDR3 contains 15 residues. The CDR3 DNA sequence: TGTGCCAGCAGTCGCCGACAGGGACCAAATTCACCCCTCCACTTT. Its translation is CASSRRQGPNSPLHF.

V usage is TRBV5-1 and J usage is TRBJ2-3; 9 positions agree with TRBD2. The CDR3 is 17 residues long. The V gene end was trimmed by 0 bases and the J gene end by 0 bases; junction bases not matched to a gene: 5. Germline V lookup: CDR1 SGHRS, CDR2 YFSETQ. CDR3 protein: CASSLGVLAGSTDTQYF. The CDR3 DNA is TGCGCCAGCAGCTTGGGCGTGCTAGCGGGAAGCACAGATACGCAGTATTTT.

Turning to this clone: Other nucleotide sequences in the sample specify the same CDR3. The rearrangement joins TRBV5-6 to TRBJ2-1; 7 bases are a match to TRBD1. The length of the CDR3 is 16 residues. CDR1 and CDR2 (germline): SGHDT, YYEEEE. The V gene end was trimmed by 1 base and the J gene end by 3 bases; junction bases not matched to a gene: 7. The CDR3 here is CASSLTGANLYNEQFF. The CDR3 DNA reads TGTGCCAGCAGCTTGACAGGGGCGAACCTCTACAATGAGCAGTTCTTC.

In DNA form, the CDR3 reads TGTGCCAGCAGTTTCTCTAGCGGGGAGACCCAGTACTTC. This codes for CASSFSSGETQYF. V usage is TRBV12-3 or TRBV12-4 and J usage is TRBJ2-5, with 8 positions matching TRBD2. The CDR3 spans 13 residues. J gave up 5 bases and V 3 bases, and 2 bases lay outside the gene matches.

The rearrangement links TRBV19 to TRBJ1-5; D is uncertain. The germline V gene has CDR1 LNHDA and CDR2 SQIVND (reference sequence). Trimming removed 9 bases at V and 2 bases at J, with 17 bases between. The CDR3 consists of 15 residues. Here the CDR3 DNA reads TGTGCCAGCCTTAAAGGCGGCGTCGGCAATCAGCCCCAGCATTTT. This encodes CASLKGGVGNQPQHF.

The J gene is TRBJ1-5, the V gene TRBV19; weak D call: TRBD1 (6 bases). The CDR3 is 15 amino acids. The V and J ends lost 4 bases and 0 bases respectively, with 10 bases between them. Looked up from germline, CDR1 is LNHDA and CDR2 is SQIVND (reference sequence). The CDR3 DNA is TGTGCCAGTAGTAAAGGACAGTTTAGCAATCAGCCCCAGCATTTT. This sequence encodes CASSKGQFSNQPQHF.

The CDR3 nucleotides read TGTGCCAGCAGCTCTAGCGGGGCAGGGAGTGGCTACACCTTC. It specifies CASSSSGAGSGYTF. The rearrangement uses TRBV7-8 and TRBJ1-2; TRBD1 might be the D (5 bases). With 4 bases removed from V and 7 bases from J, the gap between germline ends came to 16 bases. Germline values: CDR1 SGHVS, CDR2 FQNEAQ. The CDR3 sequence is 14 residues long.

The chain links TRBV7-9 to TRBJ1-4, with unresolved D. Germline V gene lookup returns CDR1 SEHNR and CDR2 FQNEAQ (reference sequence). This CDR3 has 12 amino acids. V was trimmed by 2 bases and J by 7 bases, leaving 5 bases between them. CDR3 in amino acids: CASSLLGEKLFF. The CDR3, as DNA: TGTGCCAGCAGCTTACTCGGTGAAAAACTGTTTTTT.

The rearrangement joins TRBV20-1 to TRBJ1-2; D unresolved. The CDR3 consists of 11 residues. In germline, CDR1 is DFQATT, CDR2 SNEGSKA (reference sequence). The ends were cut back, 2 bases at V and 4 bases at J, with 5 bases in the middle. The CDR3 DNA reads TGCAGTGCTAGACGCGGCTATGGCTACACCTTC. Its translation is CSARRGYGYTF.

The gene calls are TRBV29-1 and TRBJ1-1; no definite D call. The V end was cut by 6 bases, the J end by 0 bases, with 8 bases between. Germline V gene lookup returns CDR1 SQVTM and CDR2 ANQGSEA. CDR3 length: 12 amino acids. CDR3 in DNA: TGCAGCGTCTTTTCTATGAACACTGAAGCTTTCTTT. It translates to CSVFSMNTEAFF.

The gene calls are TRBV29-1 and TRBJ2-1; 7 bases map to TRBD2. The V and J ends lost 4 bases and 5 bases, in that order; junction bases with no gene match: 8. The germline gives CDR1 SQVTM, CDR2 ANQGSEA. The CDR3 is 14 amino acids. CDR3 coding DNA: TGCAGCGTTGTCCCAGCGGGGCTACACAATGAGCAGTTCTTC. Its translation is CSVVPAGLHNEQFF.